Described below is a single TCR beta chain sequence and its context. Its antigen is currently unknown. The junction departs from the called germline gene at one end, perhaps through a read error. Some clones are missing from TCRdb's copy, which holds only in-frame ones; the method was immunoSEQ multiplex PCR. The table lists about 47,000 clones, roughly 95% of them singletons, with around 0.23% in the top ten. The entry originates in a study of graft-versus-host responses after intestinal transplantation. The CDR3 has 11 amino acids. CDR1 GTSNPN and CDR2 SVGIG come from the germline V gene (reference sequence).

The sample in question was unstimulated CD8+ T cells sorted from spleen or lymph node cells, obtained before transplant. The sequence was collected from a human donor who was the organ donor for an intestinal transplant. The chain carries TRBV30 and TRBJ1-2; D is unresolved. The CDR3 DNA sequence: TGTGCCTGGAGGGAGGCGGATGCTCCCGTATTC. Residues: CAWREADAPVF. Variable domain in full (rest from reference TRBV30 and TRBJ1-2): SQTIHQWPATLVQPVGSPLSLECTVEGTSNPNLYWYRQAAGRGLQLLFYSVGIGQISSEVPQNLSASRPQDRQFILSSKKLLLSDSGFYLCAWREADAPVFGSGTRLTVV.